This T cell receptor beta chain is from a study of blood T cell repertoires in COVID-19. Study-wide context: T cells, B-cell-depleted T cells, or PBMCs supplied cDNA or gDNA.

Using immunoSEQ multiplex PCR, the repertoire was profiled, and TCRdb retains in-frame clones only, with some absent. The sample lists approximately 150,000 clones, about 90% occurring once. In germline, CDR1 is MNHNS, CDR2 SASEGT. The CDR3 contains 13 residues. Trimming pared 3 bases from V and 6 bases from J, leaving 8 bases between. The chain links TRBV6-1 to TRBJ1-4; no reliable D call. The sequencing input was PBMCs or T cells enriched from blood (not recorded which). This sequence was found in a woman between 40 and 55 years old who had been exposed to COVID-19. The CDR3 reads CASSDRHYEKLFF. CDR3 in DNA: TGTGCCAGCAGTGACAGGCACTATGAAAAACTGTTTTTT.